This T cell receptor (beta chain) was sequenced for a study of control samples from healthy donors and cancer patients. With 3 bases removed from V and 6 bases from J, the gap between germline ends came to 16 bases. Germline loops: CDR1 LGHNA, CDR2 YSLEER. The CDR3 totals 15 residues. Libraries were prepared by immunoSEQ multiplex PCR; TCRdb keeps only in-frame clonotypes and omits some of them. The data contain under 150,000 clones, roughly nine tenths of them singletons. The gene calls are TRBV4-3 and TRBJ2-3, with D perhaps matching TRBD1 or TRBD2 (5 bases each). Sequencing used blood. The sequence came from a man in his thirties or forties in good health. The CDR3 bases are TGCGCCAGCAGCCAGACGAGGGGACGTAGGGATACGCAGTATTTT. Translation: CASSQTRGRRDTQYF.